This TCR beta chain was sequenced in a study of T cells in localized non-small cell lung cancer. Notes on the study in general: Among the top 100 tumor clones, a median about 60 appeared in adjacent lung. Peak T cell clonality was found in uninvolved adjacent lung, exceeding tumor. Sequencing was limited to one tumor region, leaving the possibility of heterogeneity open.

Germline V CDR1 and CDR2: SGHAT, FQNNGV. The CDR3 covers 14 residues. Trimming took 7 bases from V and 0 from J, leaving 12 bases between them. Libraries were prepared by immunoSEQ multiplex PCR; TCRdb keeps only in-frame clonotypes and omits some of them. The sample has about 21,000 clones; 88% are singletons. As regards this clone: Antigen: not known.

Sequences were derived from peripheral blood mononuclear cells, sampled before any cancer treatment. The chain combines TRBV11-2 with TRBJ1-2, with D perhaps matching TRBD1 (6 bases). The TCR sequence derives from a male donor aged 60 or older with stage II lung adenocarcinoma. The DNA of the CDR3 is TGTGCCAGCACTGGGAGGGGGACTAACTATGGCTACACCTTC. Translating gives CASTGRGTNYGYTF.